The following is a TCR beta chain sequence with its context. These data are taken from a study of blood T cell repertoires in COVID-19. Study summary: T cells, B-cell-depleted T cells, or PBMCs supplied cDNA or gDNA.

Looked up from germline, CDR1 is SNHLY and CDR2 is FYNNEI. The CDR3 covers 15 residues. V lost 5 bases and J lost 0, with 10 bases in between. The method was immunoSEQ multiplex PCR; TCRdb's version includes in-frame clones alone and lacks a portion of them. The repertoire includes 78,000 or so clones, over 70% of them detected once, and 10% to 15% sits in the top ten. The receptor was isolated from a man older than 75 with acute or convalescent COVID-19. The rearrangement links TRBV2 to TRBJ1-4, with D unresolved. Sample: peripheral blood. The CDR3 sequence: CASSRTDATNEKLFF. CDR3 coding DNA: TGTGCCAGCAGTCGGACTGATGCAACTAATGAAAAACTGTTTTTT.